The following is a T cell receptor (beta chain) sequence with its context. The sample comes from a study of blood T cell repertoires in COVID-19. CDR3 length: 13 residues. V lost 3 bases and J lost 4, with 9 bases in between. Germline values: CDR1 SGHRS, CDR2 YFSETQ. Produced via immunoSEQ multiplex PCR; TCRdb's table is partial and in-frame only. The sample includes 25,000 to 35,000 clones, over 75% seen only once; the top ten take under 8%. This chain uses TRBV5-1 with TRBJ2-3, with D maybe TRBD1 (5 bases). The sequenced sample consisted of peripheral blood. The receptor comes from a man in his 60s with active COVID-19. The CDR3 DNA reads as TGCGCCAGCAGCTCTCAGGGCTCAGATACGCAGTATTTT. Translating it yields CASSSQGSDTQYF.